This TCR beta chain was retrieved from a study of identical twins. General study findings and limits: Fewer insertions marked abundant cord blood beta clonotypes; young adult naive trended weakly, memory not at all.

A few counts support this clonotype. Its antigen is unknown. V lost 6 bases and J 6 bases, leaving 11 bases between the germline ends. The CDR3 has 11 amino acids. Germline loops: CDR1 SQVTM, CDR2 ANQGSEA. Template switching added a universal primer site; cDNA carried unique molecular identifiers. MiXCR, applied by TCRdb to the 5' RACE reads, yields one record per CDR3 protein. The repertoire holds more than 1.5 million distinct CDR3 sequences, with less than 35% as singletons. The clonotype comes from a newborn girl in good health. Sequenced input: cord blood. The V gene is TRBV29-1, the J gene TRBJ1-1; unclear D gene. This chain's CDR3 is CSVLTGPEAFF. In DNA form, the CDR3 reads TGCAGCGTGTTGACGGGCCCTGAAGCTTTCTTT.